These 11 T cell receptor beta chains were all obtained from the same sample, sequenced in a study of blood T cell repertoires in COVID-19. Using immunoSEQ multiplex PCR, the repertoire was profiled, and TCRdb retains in-frame clones only, with some absent. The sample holds about 220,000 clones, 80% to 85% seen once. Sequenced material: peripheral blood. These receptors were taken from a woman in her sixties or seventies with acute or convalescent COVID-19.

The genes are TRBV30 and TRBJ2-1; D might be TRBD1 (6 bases). This CDR3 is 12 amino acids long. Germline V gives CDR1 GTSNPN, CDR2 SVGIG (reference sequence). V dropped 5 bases and J dropped 5 bases, with 10 bases sitting between them. The CDR3 is CAWSPGDNEQFF. The DNA for the CDR3 is TGTGCCTGGTCGCCAGGGGACAATGAGCAGTTCTTC. The full variable domain, rest sourced from reference TRBV30 and TRBJ2-1, is SQTIHQWPATLVQPVGSPLSLECTVEGTSNPNLYWYRQAAGRGLQLLFYSVGIGQISSEVPQNLSASRPQDRQFILSSKKLLLSDSGFYLCAWSPGDNEQFFGPGTRLTVL.

The rearrangement links TRBV29-1 to TRBJ1-5; no clear D. This CDR3 comprises 13 residues. The ends were cut back, 3 bases at V and 1 base at J, with 7 bases in the middle. The germline V gene has CDR1 SQVTM and CDR2 ANQGSEA. This CDR3 reads CSVDEGSNQPQHF. The CDR3 DNA reads as TGCAGCGTTGATGAGGGAAGCAATCAGCCCCAGCATTTT.

V usage is TRBV21-1 and J usage is TRBJ1-1; TRBD1, the table's D call, lacks a check against the DNA. TRBV21-1 is tagged as a pseudogene. CDR3 length equals 15 residues. The CDR3 is CASSPRQGAETEAFF. Here the CDR3 DNA reads TGTGCCAGCAGCCCCCGACAGGGGGCTGAGACTGAAGCTTTCTTT.

In this sample, this clone turned up once. The chain employs TRBV28 and TRBJ2-7; 9 bases agree with TRBD2. V lost 10 bases, J lost 7 bases, and 14 bases stayed unmatched. The CDR3 totals 14 residues. Germline V gene sequence: CDR1 MDHEN, CDR2 SYDVKM. The CDR3 protein is CATNGGGARKEQYF. DNA of the CDR3: TGTGCCACCAATGGCGGGGGGGCCCGTAAGGAGCAGTACTTC.

This chain joins TRBV9 and TRBJ2-3; perhaps TRBD2 as D (6 bases). V gave up 5 bases and J gave up 0 bases, with 13 bases separating them. CDR1 is SGDLS and CDR2 is YYNGEE in the germline V gene. This CDR3 spans 15 amino acids. CDR3 amino acids: CASSATGTSTDTQYF. In nucleotides, the CDR3 is TGTGCCAGCAGTGCGACCGGGACTAGCACAGATACGCAGTATTTT. The full variable domain, with the rest looked up from reference TRBV9 and TRBJ2-3, is DSGVTQTPKHLITATGQRVTLRCSPRSGDLSVYWYQQSLDQGLQFLIQYYNGEERAKGNILERFSAQQFPDLHSELNLSSLELGDSALYFCASSATGTSTDTQYFGPGTRLTVL.

This chain links TRBV3-1 (or the pseudogene TRBV3-2) with TRBJ2-5, with 8 nucleotides matching TRBD2. The V segment lost 4 bases and the J segment 5 bases; nucleotides outside the gene matches: 9. The V gene's germline CDR1 is LGHDT and CDR2 YNNKEL (reference sequence). This CDR3 spans 15 amino acids. Here the CDR3 DNA reads TGTGCCAGCAGCCCAGGACTAGCTTCTCTGGAGACCCAGTACTTC. This sequence encodes CASSPGLASLETQYF.

The chain couples TRBV7-6 to TRBJ2-3; tentatively, D is TRBD2 (5 bases). The germline gives CDR1 SGHVS, CDR2 FNYEAQ. The CDR3 totals 15 residues. Deletions cut 1 base from V and 1 base from J, with 9 bases between. The CDR3 spells CASSLGTSRTDTQYF. CDR3 DNA: TGTGCCAGCAGCTTAGGGACTTCTCGCACAGATACGCAGTATTTT.

V gene TRBV27 combines with J gene TRBJ1-2; possibly TRBD1 for D (6 bases). V lost 7 bases, J lost 8 bases, and 17 bases lay in between. This CDR3 is 13 amino acids long. CDR1 is MNHEY and CDR2 is SMNVEV in the germline V gene (reference sequence). The CDR3 reads CASKGGLDFGYTF. In DNA form, the CDR3 reads TGTGCCAGCAAGGGGGGGCTCGATTTCGGCTACACCTTC.

The genes are TRBV3-1 (or the pseudogene TRBV3-2) and TRBJ2-3, with 8 bases matching TRBD1. There are 19 residues in the CDR3. CDR1 is LGHDT and CDR2 is YNNKEL in the germline V gene (reference sequence). V was pared by 1 base and J by 0 bases, with 12 bases of the junction left unmatched. The chain's CDR3 is CASSQATPGTGISTDTQYF. The DNA of the CDR3 is TGTGCCAGCAGCCAAGCGACCCCCGGGACAGGAATTAGCACAGATACGCAGTATTTT.

The CDR3 loop reads CASSSQPTGGDDGAQYF. The CDR3 nucleotides are TGTGCCAGTAGTTCCCAACCCACGGGGGGGGACGACGGGGCCCAGTACTTC. The rearrangement links TRBV19 to TRBJ2-5, with TRBD2 matching 8 bases. The CDR3 runs 17 residues. Germline V gene sequence: CDR1 LNHDA, CDR2 SQIVND (reference sequence). The trim removed 5 bases at V and 9 bases at J, leaving 20 bases unmatched.

This chain links TRBV7-3 with TRBJ2-1; TRBD2 matches at 8 bases. Germline lookup yields CDR1 SGHTA and CDR2 FQGTGA. With 1 base clipped from V and 0 bases from J, the junction kept 8 bases outside the gene matches. There are 18 residues in the CDR3. The CDR3 DNA follows: TGTGCCAGCAGCTTAAAAGGGGTAGGGACTAGCTCCTACAATGAGCAGTTCTTC. Residues: CASSLKGVGTSSYNEQFF.